Sequencing of this TCR beta chain was carried out in a study of blood T cell repertoires in COVID-19. V lost 5 bases, J lost 8 bases, and 18 bases lay in between. This CDR3 is built from 14 residues. Germline V lookup: CDR1 MNHNY, CDR2 SVGAGI (reference sequence). Authors' methods: The assay estimated nucleated cells by amplifying reference gene primers. TCRdb's copy holds only in-frame clones and misses some; the assay was immunoSEQ multiplex PCR. The V and J calls and the clone size are those of that table, but D and trimming were determined from the DNA. This sample carries about 87,000 clones, more than 85% of them seen once, and the ten largest clones take less than 6.5%.

The rearrangement joins TRBV6-6 to TRBJ1-2; D is possibly TRBD1 (6 bases). This TCR was sampled from a man aged 40-49 years with acute or convalescent COVID-19. Sample: peripheral blood. The CDR3 sequence: CASSLRLQGLGYTF. The CDR3 DNA reads as TGTGCCAGCAGTCTTCGCTTACAGGGTTTGGGCTACACCTTC.